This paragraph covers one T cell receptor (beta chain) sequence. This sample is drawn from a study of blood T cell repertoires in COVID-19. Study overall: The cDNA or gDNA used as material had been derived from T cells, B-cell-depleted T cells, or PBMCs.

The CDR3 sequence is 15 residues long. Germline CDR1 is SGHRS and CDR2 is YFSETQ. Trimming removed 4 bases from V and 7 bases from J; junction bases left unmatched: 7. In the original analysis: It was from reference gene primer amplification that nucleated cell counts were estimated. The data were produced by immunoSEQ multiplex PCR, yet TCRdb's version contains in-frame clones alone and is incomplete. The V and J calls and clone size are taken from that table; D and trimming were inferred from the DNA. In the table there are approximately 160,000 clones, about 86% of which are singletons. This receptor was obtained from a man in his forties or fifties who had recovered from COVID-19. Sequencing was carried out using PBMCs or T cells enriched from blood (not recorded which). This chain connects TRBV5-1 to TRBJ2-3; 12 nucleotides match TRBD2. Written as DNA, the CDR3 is TGCGCCAGCAGCCGACCAGGACTAGCGGGGAATACGCAGTATTTT. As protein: CASSRPGLAGNTQYF.